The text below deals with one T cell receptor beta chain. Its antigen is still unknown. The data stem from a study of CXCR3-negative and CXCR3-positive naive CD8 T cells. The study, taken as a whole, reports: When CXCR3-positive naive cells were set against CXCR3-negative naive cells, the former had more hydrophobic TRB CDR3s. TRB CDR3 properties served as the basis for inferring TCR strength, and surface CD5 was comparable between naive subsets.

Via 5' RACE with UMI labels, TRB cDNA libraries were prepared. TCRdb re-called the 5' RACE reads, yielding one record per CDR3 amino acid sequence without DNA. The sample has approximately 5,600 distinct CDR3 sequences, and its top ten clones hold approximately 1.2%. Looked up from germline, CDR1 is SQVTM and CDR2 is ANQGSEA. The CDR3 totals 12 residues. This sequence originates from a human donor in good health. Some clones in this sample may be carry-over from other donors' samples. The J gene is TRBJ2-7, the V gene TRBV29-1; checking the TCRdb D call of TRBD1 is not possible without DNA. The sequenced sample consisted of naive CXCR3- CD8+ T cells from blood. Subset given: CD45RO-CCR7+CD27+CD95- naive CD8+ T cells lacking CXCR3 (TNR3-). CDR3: CSVVGQAYEQYF.